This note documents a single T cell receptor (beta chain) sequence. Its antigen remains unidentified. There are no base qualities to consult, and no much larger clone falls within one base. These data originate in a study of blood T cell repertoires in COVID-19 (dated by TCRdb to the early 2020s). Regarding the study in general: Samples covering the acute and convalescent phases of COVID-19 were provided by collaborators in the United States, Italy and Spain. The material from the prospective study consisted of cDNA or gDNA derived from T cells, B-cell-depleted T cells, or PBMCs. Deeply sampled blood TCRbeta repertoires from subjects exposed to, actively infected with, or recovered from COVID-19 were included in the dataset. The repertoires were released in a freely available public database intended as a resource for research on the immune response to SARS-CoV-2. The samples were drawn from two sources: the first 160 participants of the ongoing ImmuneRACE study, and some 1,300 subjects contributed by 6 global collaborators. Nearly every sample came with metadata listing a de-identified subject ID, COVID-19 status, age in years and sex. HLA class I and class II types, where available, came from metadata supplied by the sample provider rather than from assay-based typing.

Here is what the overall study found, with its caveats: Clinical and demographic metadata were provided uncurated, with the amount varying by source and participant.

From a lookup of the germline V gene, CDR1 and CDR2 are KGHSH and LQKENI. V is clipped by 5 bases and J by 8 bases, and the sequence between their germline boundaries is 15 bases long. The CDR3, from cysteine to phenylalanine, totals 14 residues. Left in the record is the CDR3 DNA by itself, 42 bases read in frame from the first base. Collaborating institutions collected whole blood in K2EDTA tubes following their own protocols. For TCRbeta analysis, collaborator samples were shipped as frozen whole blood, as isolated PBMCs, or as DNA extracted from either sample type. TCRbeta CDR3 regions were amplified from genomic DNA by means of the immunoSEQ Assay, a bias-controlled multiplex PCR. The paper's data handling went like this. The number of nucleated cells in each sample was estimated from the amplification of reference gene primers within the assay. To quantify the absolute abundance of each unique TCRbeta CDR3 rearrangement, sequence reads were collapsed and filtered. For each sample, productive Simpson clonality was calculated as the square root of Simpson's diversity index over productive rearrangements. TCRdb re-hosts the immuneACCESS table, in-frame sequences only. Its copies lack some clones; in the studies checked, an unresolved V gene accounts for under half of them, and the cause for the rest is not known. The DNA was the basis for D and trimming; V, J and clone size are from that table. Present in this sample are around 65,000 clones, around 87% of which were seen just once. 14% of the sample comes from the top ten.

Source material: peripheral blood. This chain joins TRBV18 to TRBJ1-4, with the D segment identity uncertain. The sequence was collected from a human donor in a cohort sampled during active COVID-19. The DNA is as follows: TGTGCCAGCTCATCCAAAAGTCGGGAAGAAAAACTGTTTTTT. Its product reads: CASSSKSREEKLFF.